This T cell receptor (beta chain) originates from a study of blood T cell repertoires in COVID-19. Whole-study context: From T cells, B-cell-depleted T cells, or PBMCs came the material, which was cDNA or gDNA.

The protocol was immunoSEQ multiplex PCR, while the TCRdb copy is restricted to in-frame clones and leaves out a portion. The data show about 150,000 clones, with roughly 91% seen just once and 4.5% to 5% held by the top ten. During active infection, Seattle patients enrolled and were then monitored through disease. After removal of 6 bases from V and 3 bases from J, the junction contained 11 bases not matched to a gene. This CDR3 is 15 amino acids long. Germline lookup yields CDR1 MNHEY and CDR2 SMNVEV (reference sequence). The gene calls are TRBV27 and TRBJ2-7; TRBD1 matches 7 bases. The source of this sequence is a man between 18 and 29 years old with COVID-19, enrolled during active disease. Sequenced material: peripheral blood. The CDR3: CASSLTGVLFYEQYF. In DNA, the CDR3 is TGTGCCAGCAGCCTCACAGGGGTGCTATTCTACGAGCAGTACTTC.